The rows below give T cell receptor beta chains drawn from one sample of a study of blood T cell repertoires in COVID-19. The protocol was immunoSEQ multiplex PCR, while the TCRdb copy is restricted to in-frame clones and leaves out a portion. The sample includes approximately 210,000 clones, roughly 80% seen only once; the top ten take around 5%. The sequenced sample was peripheral blood. The receptors stem from a human donor in a cohort sampled during active COVID-19. CDR3s include the opening cysteine and the closing phenylalanine or tryptophan. Fields, in order: J gene, V gene, clone size, D gene, CDR3 protein, CDR3 DNA. D genes are given only for firm matches. Some rows have no size entry. The others give once, few or many, or a class for an expanded clone.

J: TRBJ1-5
V: TRBV18
size: once
D: .
CDR3: CASSPTANQPQHF
DNA: TGTGCCAGCTCACCTACAGCTAATCAGCCCCAGCATTTT

J: TRBJ2-3
V: TRBV28
size: .
D: TRBD1
CDR3: CATHRQGFSDTQYF
DNA: TGTGCCACCCACCGACAGGGGTTTTCGGATACGCAGTATTTT

J: TRBJ2-1
V: TRBV5-1
size: .
D: .
CDR3: CASSLKRHNEQFF
DNA: TGCGCCAGCAGCCTAAAGCGGCACAATGAGCAGTTCTTC

J: TRBJ2-4
V: TRBV27
size: .
D: TRBD2
CDR3: CASSLLGLAGGVENIQYF
DNA: TGTGCCAGCAGTCTCCTTGGTCTAGCGGGAGGCGTGGAAAACATTCAGTACTTC

J: TRBJ1-1
V: TRBV19
size: .
D: .
CDR3: CASSIAAWGTRNTEAFF
DNA: TGTGCCAGTAGTATAGCCGCATGGGGCACAAGGAACACTGAAGCTTTCTTT

J: TRBJ2-3
V: TRBV6-2/TRBV6-3
size: once
D: .
CDR3: CASGPGREVREAQYF
DNA: TGTGCCAGCGGCCCAGGCAGGGAGGTTCGTGAGGCGCAGTATTTT

J: TRBJ2-1
V: TRBV27
size: .
D: TRBD2
CDR3: CASRTLGTSGRIAYNEQFF
DNA: TGTGCCAGCAGGACCCTAGGGACTAGCGGGAGAATTGCCTACAATGAGCAGTTCTTC

J: TRBJ1-3
V: TRBV28
size: once
D: .
CDR3: CASSLRTVGNTIYF
DNA: TGTGCCAGCAGTTTACGAACTGTTGGAAACACCATATATTTT

J: TRBJ2-7
V: TRBV24-1
size: .
D: .
CDR3: CATSDSTSGYEQYF
DNA: TGTGCCACCAGTGATTCTACGAGCGGCTACGAGCAGTACTTC

J: TRBJ2-1
V: TRBV14
size: .
D: TRBD2
CDR3: CASSQGTSGSYNEQFF
DNA: TGTGCCAGCAGCCAAGGTACTAGCGGGAGCTACAATGAGCAGTTCTTC

J: TRBJ2-4
V: TRBV2
size: once
D: TRBD1
CDR3: CASNGQGHVKNIQYF
DNA: TGTGCCAGCAATGGACAGGGGCACGTCAAAAACATTCAGTACTTC